Listed below are T cell receptor beta chains from one sample, sequenced in a study of T-cell memory formation after mild COVID-19. TCRdb reanalysed the 5' RACE reads using MiXCR and keeps one entry per CDR3 protein. The data show under 200,000 distinct CDR3 sequences, 11% seen once. Sequencing used PBMCs or a T cell subset sorted from them (not recorded which). These receptors originate from a man aged 18 to 30 who had mild COVID-19 (a few samples of this study predate the infection). Cell type and time point are not known. Each CDR3 is given with its conserved first and last residue. The D gene is left open where the match is weak. Expanded clones get a size class; other rows say once, few or many, or leave the size out.

d_call	clone_size	j_call	v_call	cdr3_nt	cdr3_aa
.	.	TRBJ1-2	TRBV4-3	TGCGCCAGCAGCCTCGGGGGGGGAAGCCACTATGGCTACACCTTC	CASSLGGGSHYGYTF
TRBD2	.	TRBJ2-7	TRBV7-2	TGTGCCAGCAGCTTGCTCCCACTAGCGAGCTACGAGCAGTACTTC	CASSLLPLASYEQYF
.	.	TRBJ2-5	TRBV7-3	TGTGCCAGCAGCTTAGGGGTAACCGGGACTGCCCAAGAGACCCAGTACTTC	CASSLGVTGTAQETQYF
.	.	TRBJ2-3	TRBV2	TGTGCCAGCAGTGACCCTGACCCAGATACGCAGTATTTT	CASSDPDPDTQYF
.	.	TRBJ2-3	TRBV11-2	TGTGCCAGCAGCTCGGAACTCCGGGGTCCAAGTGGCACAGATACGCAGTATTTT	CASSSELRGPSGTDTQYF
.	.	TRBJ1-1	TRBV20-1	TGCAGTGCGCGCCAGCCCCTGTGGTACACTGAAGCTTTCTTT	CSARQPLWYTEAFF
.	few	TRBJ2-3	TRBV12-3/TRBV12-4	TGTGCCAGCAGTCCGGGACCCACCGGGGATACGCAGTATTTT	CASSPGPTGDTQYF
.	.	TRBJ2-4	TRBV12-3/TRBV12-4	TGTGCCAGCAGTTTTAAAGTACTGGGGGCCAAAAACATTCAGTACTTC	CASSFKVLGAKNIQYF
TRBD1	.	TRBJ2-3	TRBV5-1	TGCGCCAGCAGCTCGACAGGGTGGGACACAGATACGCAGTATTTT	CASSSTGWDTDTQYF
.	few	TRBJ1-1	TRBV30	TGTGCCTGGACCAATCAGATGAACACTGAAGCTTTCTTT	CAWTNQMNTEAFF
TRBD2	many	TRBJ2-5	TRBV5-1	TGCGCCAGCAGCCAGCGACTAGCGAACCAAGAGACCCAGTACTTC	CASSQRLANQETQYF
TRBD1	.	TRBJ1-6	TRBV28	TGTGCCAGCAGTTCGGGACAGGGGGCGAGGTCACCCCTCCACTTT	CASSSGQGARSPLHF
.	.	TRBJ2-3	TRBV28	TGTGCCGCGGGGACCGGCGATACGCAGTATTTT	CAAGTGDTQYF
TRBD2	few	TRBJ2-5	TRBV6-5	TGTGCCAGCAAGGGCGCCGGAGCGGGGGAAGAGACCCAGTACTTC	CASKGAGAGEETQYF
TRBD2	.	TRBJ2-5	TRBV27	TGTGCCAGCAGATCATGGGTAGCGGGGGAAGAGACCCAGTACTTC	CASRSWVAGEETQYF
TRBD1	few	TRBJ1-2	TRBV7-2	TGTGCCAGCAGCCCGGGACAGTTTATGGGCTACACCTTC	CASSPGQFMGYTF
.	.	TRBJ1-4	TRBV6-5	TGTGCCAGCAGTTACGGCTCGTTTATCGGGGAACTGTTTTTT	CASSYGSFIGELFF
.	.	TRBJ2-3	TRBV6-1	TGTGCCAGCAGTGAAAGGCCACCCACAGATACGCAGTATTTT	CASSERPPTDTQYF
.	.	TRBJ2-3	TRBV5-1	TGCGCCAGCAGCTGGAGGGGGGGACCAGATACGCAGTATTTT	CASSWRGGPDTQYF
.	.	TRBJ2-3	TRBV6-5	TGTGCCAGCAATCCTGGGGGTGGGCTCACAGATACGCAGTATTTT	CASNPGGGLTDTQYF
TRBD2	.	TRBJ2-5	TRBV4-2	TGTGCCAGCAGCCAGGCGGGGGGGTACCAAGAGACCCAGTACTTC	CASSQAGGYQETQYF
.	.	TRBJ2-5	TRBV7-9	TGTGCCAGCAGCTTAGTTACGGGAGAGACCCAGTACTTC	CASSLVTGETQYF